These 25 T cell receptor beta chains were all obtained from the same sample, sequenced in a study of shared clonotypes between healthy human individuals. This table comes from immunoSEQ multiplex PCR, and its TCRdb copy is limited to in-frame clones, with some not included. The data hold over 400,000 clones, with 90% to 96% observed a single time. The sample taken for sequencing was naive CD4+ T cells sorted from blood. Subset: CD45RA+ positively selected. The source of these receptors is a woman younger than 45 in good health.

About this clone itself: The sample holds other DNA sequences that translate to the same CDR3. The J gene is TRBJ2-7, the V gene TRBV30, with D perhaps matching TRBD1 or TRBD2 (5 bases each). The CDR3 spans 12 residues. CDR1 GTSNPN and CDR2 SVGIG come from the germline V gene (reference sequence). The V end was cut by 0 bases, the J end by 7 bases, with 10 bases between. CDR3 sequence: CAWSVRGREQYF. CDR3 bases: TGTGCCTGGAGTGTACGGGGACGGGAGCAGTACTTC.

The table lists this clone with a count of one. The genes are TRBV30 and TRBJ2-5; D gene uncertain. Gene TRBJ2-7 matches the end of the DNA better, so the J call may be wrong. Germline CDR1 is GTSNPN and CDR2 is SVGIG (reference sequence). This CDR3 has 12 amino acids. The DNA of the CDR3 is TGTGCCTGGAGCCTCGCAGCTTACGAGCAGTACTTC. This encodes CAWSLAAYEQYF.

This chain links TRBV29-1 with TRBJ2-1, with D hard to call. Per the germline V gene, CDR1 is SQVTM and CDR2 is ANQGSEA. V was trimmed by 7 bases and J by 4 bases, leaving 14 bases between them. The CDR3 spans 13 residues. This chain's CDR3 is CSAITEPYNEQFF. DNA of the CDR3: TGCAGCGCTATTACGGAGCCTTACAATGAGCAGTTCTTC.

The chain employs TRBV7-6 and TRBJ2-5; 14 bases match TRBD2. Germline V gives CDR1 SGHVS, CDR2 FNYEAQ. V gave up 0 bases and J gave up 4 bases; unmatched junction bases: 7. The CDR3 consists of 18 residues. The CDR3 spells CASSLAGLAGGRGETQYF. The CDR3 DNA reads TGTGCCAGCAGCTTAGCAGGACTAGCGGGAGGTAGGGGAGAGACCCAGTACTTC.

The CDR3 loop is CASSRTSGHNEQFF. The CDR3 nucleotides read TGTGCCAGCTCACGGACTAGCGGGCACAATGAGCAGTTCTTC. The rearrangement joins TRBV18 to TRBJ2-1, with 11 bases matching TRBD2. CDR3 length: 14 amino acids. J lost 5 bases, V lost 4 bases, and 1 base had no gene match. Germline assignment: CDR1 KGHSH and CDR2 LQKENI.

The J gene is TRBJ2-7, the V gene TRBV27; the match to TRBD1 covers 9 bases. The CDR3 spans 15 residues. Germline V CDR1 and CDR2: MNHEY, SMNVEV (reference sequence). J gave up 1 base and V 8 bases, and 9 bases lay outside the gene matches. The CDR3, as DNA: TGTGCCAGCGGGGGGGACAGGGAGGCGTCCTACGAGCAGTACTTC. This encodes CASGGDREASYEQYF.

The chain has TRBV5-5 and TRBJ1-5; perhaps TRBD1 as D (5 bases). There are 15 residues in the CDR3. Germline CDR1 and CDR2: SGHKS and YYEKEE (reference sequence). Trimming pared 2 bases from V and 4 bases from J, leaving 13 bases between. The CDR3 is CASSFGREVNQPQHF. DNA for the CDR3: TGTGCCAGCAGCTTCGGCAGGGAGGTTAATCAGCCCCAGCATTTT.

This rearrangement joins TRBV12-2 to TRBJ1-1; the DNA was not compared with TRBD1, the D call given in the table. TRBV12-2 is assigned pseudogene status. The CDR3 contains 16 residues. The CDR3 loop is CASRLPGTGVLTEAFF. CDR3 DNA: TGTGCAAGTCGCTTACCGGGGACAGGGGTGCTCACTGAAGCTTTCTTT.

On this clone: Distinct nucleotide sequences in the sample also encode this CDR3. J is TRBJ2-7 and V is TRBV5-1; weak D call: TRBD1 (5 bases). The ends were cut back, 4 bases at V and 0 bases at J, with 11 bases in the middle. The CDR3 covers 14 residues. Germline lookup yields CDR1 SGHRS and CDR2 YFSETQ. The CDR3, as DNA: TGCGCCAGCAGCCCGAGACAGAGCTCCTACGAGCAGTACTTC. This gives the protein CASSPRQSSYEQYF.

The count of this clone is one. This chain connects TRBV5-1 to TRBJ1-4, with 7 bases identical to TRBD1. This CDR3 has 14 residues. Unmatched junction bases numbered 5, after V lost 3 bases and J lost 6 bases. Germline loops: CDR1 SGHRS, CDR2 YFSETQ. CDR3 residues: CASSSGQRDEKLFF. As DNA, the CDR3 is TGCGCCAGCAGCTCGGGACAGCGTGATGAAAAACTGTTTTTT.

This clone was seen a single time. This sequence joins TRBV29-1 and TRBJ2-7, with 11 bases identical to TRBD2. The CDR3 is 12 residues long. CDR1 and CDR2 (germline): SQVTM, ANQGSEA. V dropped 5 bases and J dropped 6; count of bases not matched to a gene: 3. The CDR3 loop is CSVSLAGVEQYF. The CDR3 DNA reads TGCAGCGTTTCACTAGCGGGAGTCGAGCAGTACTTC.

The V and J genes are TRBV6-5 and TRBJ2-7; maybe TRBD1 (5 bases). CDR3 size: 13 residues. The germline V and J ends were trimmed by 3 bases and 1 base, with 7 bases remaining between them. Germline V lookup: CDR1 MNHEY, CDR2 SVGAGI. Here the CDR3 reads CASSYSGSYEQYF. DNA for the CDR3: TGTGCCAGCAGTTATTCAGGGTCCTACGAGCAGTACTTC.

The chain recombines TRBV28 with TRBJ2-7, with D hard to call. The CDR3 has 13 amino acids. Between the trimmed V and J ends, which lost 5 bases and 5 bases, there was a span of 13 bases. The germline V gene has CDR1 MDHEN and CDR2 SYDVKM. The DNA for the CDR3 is TGTGCCAGCAGTACGGCCCTCGACAACGAGCAGTACTTC. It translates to CASSTALDNEQYF. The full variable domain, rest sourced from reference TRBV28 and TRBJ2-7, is DVKVTQSSRYLVKRTGEKVFLECVQDMDHENMFWYRQDPGLGLRLIYFSYDVKMKEKGDIPEGYSVSREKKERFSLILESASTNQTSMYLCASSTALDNEQYFGPGTRLTVT.

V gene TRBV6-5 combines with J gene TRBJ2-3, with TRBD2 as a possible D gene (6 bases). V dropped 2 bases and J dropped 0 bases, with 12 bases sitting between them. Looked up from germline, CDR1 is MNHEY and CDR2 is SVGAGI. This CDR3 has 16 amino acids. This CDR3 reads CASSYRTGTSTDTQYF. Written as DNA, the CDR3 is TGTGCCAGCAGTTACCGAACCGGGACTAGCACAGATACGCAGTATTTT.

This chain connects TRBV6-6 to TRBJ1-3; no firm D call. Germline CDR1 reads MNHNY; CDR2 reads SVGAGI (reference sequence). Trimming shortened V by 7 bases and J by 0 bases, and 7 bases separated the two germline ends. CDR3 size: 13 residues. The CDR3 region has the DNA TGTGCCAGCACAGAATACTCTGGAAACACCATATATTTT. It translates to CASTEYSGNTIYF.

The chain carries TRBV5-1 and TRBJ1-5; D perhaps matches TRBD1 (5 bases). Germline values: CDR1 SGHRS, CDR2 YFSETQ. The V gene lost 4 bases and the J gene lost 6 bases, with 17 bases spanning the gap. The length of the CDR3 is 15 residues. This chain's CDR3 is CASSETSGYGQPQHF. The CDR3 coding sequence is TGCGCCAGCAGCGAGACCTCAGGGTATGGTCAGCCCCAGCATTTT.

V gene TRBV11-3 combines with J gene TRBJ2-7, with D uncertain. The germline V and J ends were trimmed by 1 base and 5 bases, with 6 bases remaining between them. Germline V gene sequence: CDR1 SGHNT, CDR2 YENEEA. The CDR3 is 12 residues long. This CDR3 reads CASSLVPHEQYF. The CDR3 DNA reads TGTGCCAGCAGCTTAGTACCCCACGAGCAGTACTTC.

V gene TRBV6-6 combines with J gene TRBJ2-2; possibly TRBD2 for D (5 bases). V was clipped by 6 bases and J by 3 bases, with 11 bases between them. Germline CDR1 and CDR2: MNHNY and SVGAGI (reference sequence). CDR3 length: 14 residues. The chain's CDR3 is CASRPREYTGELFF. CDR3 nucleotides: TGTGCCAGCAGACCGAGGGAGTACACCGGGGAGCTGTTTTTT.

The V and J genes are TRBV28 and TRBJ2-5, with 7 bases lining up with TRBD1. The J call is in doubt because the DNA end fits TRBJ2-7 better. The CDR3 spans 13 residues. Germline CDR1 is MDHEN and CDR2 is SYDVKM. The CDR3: CATQQGPGYEQYF. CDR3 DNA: TGTGCCACCCAACAGGGGCCAGGTTACGAGCAGTACTTC.

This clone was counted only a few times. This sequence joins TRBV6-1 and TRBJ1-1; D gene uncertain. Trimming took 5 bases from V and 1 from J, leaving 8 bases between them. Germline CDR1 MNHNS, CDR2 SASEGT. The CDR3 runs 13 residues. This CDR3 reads CASSLRGNTEAFF. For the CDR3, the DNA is TGTGCCAGCAGTTTAAGAGGGAACACTGAAGCTTTCTTT.

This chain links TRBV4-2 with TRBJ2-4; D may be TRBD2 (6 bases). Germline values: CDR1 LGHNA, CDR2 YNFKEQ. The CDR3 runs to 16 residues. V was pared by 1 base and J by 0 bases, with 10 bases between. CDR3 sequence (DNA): TGTGCCAGCAGCCAAGCCGGGGGTCTAGCCAAAAACATTCAGTACTTC. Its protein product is CASSQAGGLAKNIQYF.

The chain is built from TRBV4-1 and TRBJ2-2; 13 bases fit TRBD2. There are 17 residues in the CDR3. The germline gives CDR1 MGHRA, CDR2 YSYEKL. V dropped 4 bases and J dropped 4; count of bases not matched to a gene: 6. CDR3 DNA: TGCGCCAGCAGCCCTGGACTAGCGGGAGTAATCACCGGGGAGCTGTTTTTT. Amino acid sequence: CASSPGLAGVITGELFF.

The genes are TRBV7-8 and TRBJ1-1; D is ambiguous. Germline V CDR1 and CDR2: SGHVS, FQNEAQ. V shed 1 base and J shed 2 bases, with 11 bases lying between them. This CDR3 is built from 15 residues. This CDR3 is CASSLDSQVNTEAFF. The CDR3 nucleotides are TGTGCCAGCAGCTTAGATTCCCAGGTTAACACTGAAGCTTTCTTT.

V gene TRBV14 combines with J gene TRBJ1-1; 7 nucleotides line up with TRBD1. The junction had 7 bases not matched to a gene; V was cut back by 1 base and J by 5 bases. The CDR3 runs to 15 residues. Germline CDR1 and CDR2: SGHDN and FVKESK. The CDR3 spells CASSQGRTGETEAFF. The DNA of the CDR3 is TGTGCCAGCAGCCAAGGGAGGACAGGAGAGACTGAAGCTTTCTTT.

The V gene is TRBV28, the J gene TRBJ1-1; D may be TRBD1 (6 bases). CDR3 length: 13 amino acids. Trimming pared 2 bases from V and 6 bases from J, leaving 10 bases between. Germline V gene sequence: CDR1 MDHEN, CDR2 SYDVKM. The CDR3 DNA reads TGTGCCAGCAGTTTAAGGGACAAGCCTGAAGCTTTCTTT. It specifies CASSLRDKPEAFF.